This T cell receptor beta chain comes out of a study of blood T cells in healthy people across ages. CDR3 length: 10 residues. V dropped 4 bases and J dropped 10 bases, with 8 bases sitting between them. Germline values: CDR1 SQVTM, CDR2 ANQGSEA. Study-wide points: It was held that the diversity estimates obtained from one million T cells were underestimates. Per million T cells, TCR beta diversity dropped about linearly as age rose.

This clonotype was detected many times. Its antigen is unidentified. A second PCR, run for roughly 7 to 12 cycles, used a sample-barcoded 5' primer plus a J-beta primer mix. Via MiXCR, TCRdb re-called the 5' RACE reads, giving one row per CDR3 protein. This sample yields about 650,000 distinct CDR3 sequences, of which more than 45% are seen a single time; approximately 13% belongs to the top ten. Sequencing was carried out using blood. This chain connects TRBV29-1 to TRBJ2-4, with D uncertain. The clonotype comes from a woman aged 80 or over in good health. The CDR3 DNA follows: TGCAGCGTTGGGGCGGAGATTCAGTACTTC. Translated: CSVGAEIQYF. Full variable domain (outside the CDR3, taken from reference TRBV29-1 and TRBJ2-4): SAVISQKPSRDICQRGTSLTIQCQVDSQVTMMFWYRQQPGQSLTLIATANQGSEATYESGFVIDKFPISRPNLTFSTLTVSNMSPEDSSIYLCSVGAEIQYFGAGTRLSVL.